Described below is a single TCR beta chain sequence and its context. Antigen specificity is unknown. TCRdb reprocessed the 5' RACE reads, with one entry per CDR3 protein and no DNA. Found here are roughly 380,000 distinct CDR3 sequences; the top ten clones hold around 5.3%. These data are taken from a study of T cells expressing NK-cell markers. The study's findings and limits: Also leading the CD3+CD56-NKG2C+ fraction in a handful of donors were these clonotypes. It is unclear if expanded NKG2C-expressing clones target HCMV antigens.

The receptor's source is a man aged 18-70 years in good health. Sequencing input: blood T cells: a sorted CD56 or NKG2C T cell subset, CD4+ or CD8+ T cells, or bulk PBMC T cells (not recorded which).

The CDR3 sequence is CASRQGAVDQPQHF. The chain is built from TRBV2 and TRBJ1-5; TCRdb gives TRBD1 as the D gene, but with no DNA this cannot be confirmed. This CDR3 is built from 14 residues. Germline values: CDR1 SNHLY, CDR2 FYNNEI. The variable domain in full, with the rest retrieved from reference TRBV2 and TRBJ1-5, is EPEVTQTPSHQVTQMGQEVILRCVPISNHLYFYWYRQILGQKVEFLVSFYNNEISEKSEIFDDQFSVERPDGSNFTLKIRSTKLEDSAMYFCASRQGAVDQPQHFGDGTRLSIL.